This T cell receptor (beta chain) was recorded in a study of identical twins. TCRdb re-analysed the 5' RACE reads in MiXCR, keeping a single row per CDR3 protein. Altogether approximately 300,000 distinct CDR3 sequences are present, more than 8% being singletons, with the ten largest covering around 7.1%. This CDR3 has 16 amino acids. Germline CDR1 MNHEY, CDR2 SVGEGT. The junction had 12 bases not matched to a gene; V was cut back by 6 bases and J by 5 bases. This clonotype was picked up a small number of times. The same data also contributed to another study, on yellow fever vaccine responses in identical twins.

V and J are TRBV6-2 or TRBV6-3 and TRBJ2-1, with 8 bases matching TRBD2. The sequence came from a woman aged 18-29 years in good health. Sequenced material: CD8+ T cells sorted from blood. In nucleotides, the CDR3 is TGTGCCAGCAGCTCTCTAGCGGGCGTTTCCAACAATGAGCAGTTCTTC. It translates to CASSSLAGVSNNEQFF.